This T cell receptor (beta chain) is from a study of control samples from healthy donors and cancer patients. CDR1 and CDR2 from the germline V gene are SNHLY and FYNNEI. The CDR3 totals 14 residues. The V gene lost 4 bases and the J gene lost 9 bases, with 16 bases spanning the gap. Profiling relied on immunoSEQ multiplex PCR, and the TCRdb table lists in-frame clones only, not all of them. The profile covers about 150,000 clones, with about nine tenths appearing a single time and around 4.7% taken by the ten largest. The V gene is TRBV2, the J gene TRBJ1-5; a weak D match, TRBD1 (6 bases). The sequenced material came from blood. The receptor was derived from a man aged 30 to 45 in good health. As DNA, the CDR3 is TGTGCCAGCAGTGGATCGGGAGAGGGGGGGCCCCAGCATTTT. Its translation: CASSGSGEGGPQHF.